Below, one TCR beta chain is given with its context. What it recognizes is unknown. V was trimmed by 0 bases and J by 3 bases, leaving 11 bases between them. Germline lookup yields CDR1 LNHNV and CDR2 YYDKDF (reference sequence). This CDR3 is 15 amino acids long. MiXCR, applied by TCRdb to the RT-PCR reads, yields one record per CDR3 protein. The table has 300,000 to 350,000 distinct CDR3 sequences, about a fifth seen once. This specimen belongs to a study of response to subunit inactivated influenza vaccine. Study results and limitations: The study's authors posited that every seasonal influenza vaccination enlists few new T cells.

This TCR came from a man aged 50-75 years who received an inactivated influenza vaccine. This chain links TRBV15 with TRBJ1-2, with D unclear. Sequencing was performed on PBMCs from blood, taken around 22 months after vaccination. The CDR3 nucleotides read TGTGCCACCAGCAGAGATCCGGGAGCACACTATGGCTACACCTTC. Amino acid sequence: CATSRDPGAHYGYTF.